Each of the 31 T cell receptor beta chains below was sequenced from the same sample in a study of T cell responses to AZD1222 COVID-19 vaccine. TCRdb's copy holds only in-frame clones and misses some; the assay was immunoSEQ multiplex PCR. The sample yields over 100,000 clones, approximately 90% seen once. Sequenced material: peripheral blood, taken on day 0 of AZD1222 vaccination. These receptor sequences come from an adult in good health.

The CDR3 DNA sequence: TGTGCCAGCAGCCACTACGAGCAGTACTTC. Amino acids: CASSHYEQYF. V and J are TRBV11-2 and TRBJ2-7; D gene unclear. Deletions cut 5 bases from V and 3 bases from J, with 2 bases between. Germline lookup yields CDR1 SGHAT and CDR2 FQNNGV. The CDR3 is 10 amino acids.

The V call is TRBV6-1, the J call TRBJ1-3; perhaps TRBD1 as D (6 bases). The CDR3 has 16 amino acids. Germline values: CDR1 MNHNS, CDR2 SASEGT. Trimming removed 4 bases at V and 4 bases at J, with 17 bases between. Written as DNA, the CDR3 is TGTGCCAGCAGTGTAACAGGGCAACTATCGGGAAACACCATATATTTT. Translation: CASSVTGQLSGNTIYF.

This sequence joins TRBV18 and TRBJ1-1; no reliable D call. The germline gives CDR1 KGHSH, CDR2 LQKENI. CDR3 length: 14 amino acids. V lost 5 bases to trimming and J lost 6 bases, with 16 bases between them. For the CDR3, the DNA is TGTGCCAGCTCAGGGAACCCGGGCTGGTCTGAAGCTTTCTTT. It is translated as CASSGNPGWSEAFF.

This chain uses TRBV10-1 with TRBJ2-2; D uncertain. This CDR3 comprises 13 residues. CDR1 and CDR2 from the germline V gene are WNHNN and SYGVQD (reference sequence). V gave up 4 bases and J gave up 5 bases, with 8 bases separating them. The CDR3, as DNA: TGCGCCAGCAGTGGGTTAGGAACCGGGGAGCTGTTTTTT. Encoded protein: CASSGLGTGELFF.

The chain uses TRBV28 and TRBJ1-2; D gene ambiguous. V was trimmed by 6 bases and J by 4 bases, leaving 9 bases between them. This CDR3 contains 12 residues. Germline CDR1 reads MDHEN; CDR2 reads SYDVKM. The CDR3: CASRGGLYGYTF. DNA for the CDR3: TGTGCCAGCAGAGGCGGACTCTATGGCTACACCTTC.

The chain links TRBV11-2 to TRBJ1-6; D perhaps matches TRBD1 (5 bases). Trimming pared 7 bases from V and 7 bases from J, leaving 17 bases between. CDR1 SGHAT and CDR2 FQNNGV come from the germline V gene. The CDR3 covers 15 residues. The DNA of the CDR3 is TGTGCCAGCACCTACCAGGGAATGGGGAATTCACCCCTCCACTTT. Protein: CASTYQGMGNSPLHF.

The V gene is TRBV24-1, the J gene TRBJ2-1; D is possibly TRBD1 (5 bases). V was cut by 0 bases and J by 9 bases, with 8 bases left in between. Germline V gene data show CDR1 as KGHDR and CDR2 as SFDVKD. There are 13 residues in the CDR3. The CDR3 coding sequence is TGTGCCACCAGTGATTTGCGAAGGGGTGAGCAGTTCTTC. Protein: CATSDLRRGEQFF.

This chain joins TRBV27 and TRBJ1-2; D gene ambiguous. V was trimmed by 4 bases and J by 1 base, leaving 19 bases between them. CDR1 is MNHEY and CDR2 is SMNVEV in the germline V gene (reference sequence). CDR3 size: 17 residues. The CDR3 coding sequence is TGTGCCAGCAGTTCTTCCCTCGGACGTGCGAATAACTATGGCTACACCTTC. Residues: CASSSSLGRANNYGYTF.

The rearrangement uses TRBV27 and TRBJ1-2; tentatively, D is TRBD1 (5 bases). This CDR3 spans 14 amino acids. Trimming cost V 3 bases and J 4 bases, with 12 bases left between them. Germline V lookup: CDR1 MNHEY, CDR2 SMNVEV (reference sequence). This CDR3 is CASSFTGVTYGYTF. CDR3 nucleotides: TGTGCCAGCAGTTTCACAGGCGTGACCTATGGCTACACCTTC.

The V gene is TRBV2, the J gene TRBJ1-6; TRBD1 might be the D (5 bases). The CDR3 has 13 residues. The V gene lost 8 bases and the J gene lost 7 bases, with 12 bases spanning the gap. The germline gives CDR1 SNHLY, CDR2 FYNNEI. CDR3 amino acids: CASDGTGNSPLHF. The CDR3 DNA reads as TGTGCCAGCGACGGGACGGGGAATTCACCCCTCCACTTT.

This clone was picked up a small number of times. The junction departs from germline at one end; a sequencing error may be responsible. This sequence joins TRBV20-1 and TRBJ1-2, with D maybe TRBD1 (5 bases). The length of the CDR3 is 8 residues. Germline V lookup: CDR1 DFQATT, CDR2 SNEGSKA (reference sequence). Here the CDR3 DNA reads TGCAGTGCAAATGAGGGACTCTTC. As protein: CSANEGLF.

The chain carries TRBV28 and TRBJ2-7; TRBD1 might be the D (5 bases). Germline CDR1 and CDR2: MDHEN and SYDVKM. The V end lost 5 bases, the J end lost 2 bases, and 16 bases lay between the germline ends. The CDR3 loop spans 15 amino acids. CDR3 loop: CASSTAGSSTYEQYF. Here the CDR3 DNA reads TGTGCCAGCAGTACGGCAGGGTCCTCTACCTACGAGCAGTACTTC.

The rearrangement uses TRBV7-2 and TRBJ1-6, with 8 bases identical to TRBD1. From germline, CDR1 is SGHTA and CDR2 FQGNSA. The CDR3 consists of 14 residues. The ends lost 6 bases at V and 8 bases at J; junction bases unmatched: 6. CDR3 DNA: TGTGCCAGCAGGCAGGGGGCATCTTATTCACCCCTCCACTTT. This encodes CASRQGASYSPLHF.

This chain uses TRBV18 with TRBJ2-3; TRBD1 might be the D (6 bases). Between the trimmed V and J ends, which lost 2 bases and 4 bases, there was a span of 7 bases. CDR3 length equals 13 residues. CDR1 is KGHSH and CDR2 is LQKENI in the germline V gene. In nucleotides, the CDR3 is TGTGCCAGCTCACCAGGACAGTCAGATACGCAGTATTTT. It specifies CASSPGQSDTQYF.

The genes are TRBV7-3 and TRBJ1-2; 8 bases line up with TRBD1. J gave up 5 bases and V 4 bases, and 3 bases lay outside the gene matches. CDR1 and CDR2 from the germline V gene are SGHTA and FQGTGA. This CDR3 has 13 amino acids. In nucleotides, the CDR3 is TGTGCCAGCAGCTGGGGGACAGGTTATGGCTACACCTTC. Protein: CASSWGTGYGYTF.

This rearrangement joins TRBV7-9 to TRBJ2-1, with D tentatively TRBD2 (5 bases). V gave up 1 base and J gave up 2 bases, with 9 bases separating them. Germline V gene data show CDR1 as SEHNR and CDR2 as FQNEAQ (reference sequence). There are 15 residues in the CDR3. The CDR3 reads CASSLGRNPYNEQFF. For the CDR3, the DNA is TGTGCCAGCAGCTTAGGGAGGAACCCCTACAATGAGCAGTTCTTC. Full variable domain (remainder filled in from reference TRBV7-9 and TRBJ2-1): DTGVSQNPRHKITKRGQNVTFRCDPISEHNRLYWYRQTLGQGPEFLTYFQNEAQLEKSRLLSDRFSAERPKGSFSTLEIQRTEQGDSAMYLCASSLGRNPYNEQFFGPGTRLTVL.

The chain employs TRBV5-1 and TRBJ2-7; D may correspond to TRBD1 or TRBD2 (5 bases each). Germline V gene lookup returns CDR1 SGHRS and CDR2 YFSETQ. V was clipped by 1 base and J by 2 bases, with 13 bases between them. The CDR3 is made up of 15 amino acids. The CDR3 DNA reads TGCGCCAGCAGCTTGTCCTGGGACGAACCCTACGAGCAGTACTTC. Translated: CASSLSWDEPYEQYF.

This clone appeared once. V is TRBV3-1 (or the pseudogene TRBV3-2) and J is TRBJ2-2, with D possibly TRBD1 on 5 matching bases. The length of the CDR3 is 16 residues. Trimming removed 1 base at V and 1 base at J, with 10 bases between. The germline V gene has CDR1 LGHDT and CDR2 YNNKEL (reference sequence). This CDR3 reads CASSQAPGLNTGELFF. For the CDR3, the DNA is TGTGCCAGCAGCCAAGCTCCAGGGCTGAACACCGGGGAGCTGTTTTTT.

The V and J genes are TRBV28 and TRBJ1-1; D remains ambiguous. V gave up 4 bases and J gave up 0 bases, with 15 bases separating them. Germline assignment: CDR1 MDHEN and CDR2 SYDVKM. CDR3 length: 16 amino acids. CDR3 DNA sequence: TGTGCCAGCAGTTCCCCGGTGTCGGGTATGAACACTGAAGCTTTCTTT. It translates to CASSSPVSGMNTEAFF.

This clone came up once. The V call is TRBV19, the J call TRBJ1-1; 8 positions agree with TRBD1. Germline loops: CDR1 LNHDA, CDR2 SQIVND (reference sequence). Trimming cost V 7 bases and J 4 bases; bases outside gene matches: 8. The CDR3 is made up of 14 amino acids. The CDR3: CASTRTGSVTEAFF. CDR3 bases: TGTGCCAGTACAAGGACAGGGTCGGTCACTGAAGCTTTCTTT.

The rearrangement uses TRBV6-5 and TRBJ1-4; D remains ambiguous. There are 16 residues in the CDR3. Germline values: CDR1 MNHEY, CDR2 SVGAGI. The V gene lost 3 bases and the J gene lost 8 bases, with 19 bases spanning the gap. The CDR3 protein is CASSYQSYRPEEKLFF. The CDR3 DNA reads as TGTGCCAGCAGTTATCAATCGTACCGACCAGAGGAAAAACTGTTTTTT.

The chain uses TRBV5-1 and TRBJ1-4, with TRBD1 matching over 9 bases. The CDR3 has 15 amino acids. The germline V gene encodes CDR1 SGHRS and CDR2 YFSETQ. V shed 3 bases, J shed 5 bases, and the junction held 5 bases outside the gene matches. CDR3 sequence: CASSSSGTGNEKLFF. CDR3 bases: TGCGCCAGCAGCTCATCCGGGACAGGGAATGAAAAACTGTTTTTT.

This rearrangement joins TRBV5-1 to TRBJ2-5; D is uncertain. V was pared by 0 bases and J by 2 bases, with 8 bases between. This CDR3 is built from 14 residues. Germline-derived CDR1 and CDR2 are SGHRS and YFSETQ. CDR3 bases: TGCGCCAGCAGCTTGGAGGCAGTACAAGAGACCCAGTACTTC. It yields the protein CASSLEAVQETQYF.

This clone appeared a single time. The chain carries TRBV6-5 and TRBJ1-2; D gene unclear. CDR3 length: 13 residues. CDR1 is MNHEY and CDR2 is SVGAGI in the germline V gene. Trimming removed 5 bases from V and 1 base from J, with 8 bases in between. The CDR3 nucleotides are TGTGCCAGCAGTAGGGCCTTTAACTATGGCTACACCTTC. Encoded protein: CASSRAFNYGYTF.

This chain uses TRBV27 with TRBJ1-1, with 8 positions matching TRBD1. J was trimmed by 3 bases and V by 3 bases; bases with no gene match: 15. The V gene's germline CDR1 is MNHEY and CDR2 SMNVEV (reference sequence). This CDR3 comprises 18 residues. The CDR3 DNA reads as TGTGCCAGCAGTTTGGGGGACGGGGCAGGGGGCATTTACACTGAAGCTTTCTTT. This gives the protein CASSLGDGAGGIYTEAFF.

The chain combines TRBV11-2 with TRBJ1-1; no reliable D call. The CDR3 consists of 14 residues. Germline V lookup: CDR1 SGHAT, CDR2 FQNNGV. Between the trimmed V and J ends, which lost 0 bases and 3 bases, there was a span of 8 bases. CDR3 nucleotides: TGTGCCAGCAGCTTAGATCGTCGGTACACTGAAGCTTTCTTT. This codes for CASSLDRRYTEAFF.

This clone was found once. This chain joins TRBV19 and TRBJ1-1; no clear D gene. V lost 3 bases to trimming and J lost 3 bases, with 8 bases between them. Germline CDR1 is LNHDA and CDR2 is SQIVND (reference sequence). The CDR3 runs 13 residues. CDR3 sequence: CASSIGSYTEAFF. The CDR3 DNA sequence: TGTGCCAGTAGTATCGGTTCTTACACTGAAGCTTTCTTT.

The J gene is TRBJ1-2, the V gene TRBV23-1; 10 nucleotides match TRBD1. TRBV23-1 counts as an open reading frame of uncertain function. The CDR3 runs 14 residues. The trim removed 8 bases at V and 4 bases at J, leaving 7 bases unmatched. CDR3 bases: TGCGCCAGCCCCACCAGGACAGGGGGCTATGGCTACACCTTC. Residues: CASPTRTGGYGYTF.

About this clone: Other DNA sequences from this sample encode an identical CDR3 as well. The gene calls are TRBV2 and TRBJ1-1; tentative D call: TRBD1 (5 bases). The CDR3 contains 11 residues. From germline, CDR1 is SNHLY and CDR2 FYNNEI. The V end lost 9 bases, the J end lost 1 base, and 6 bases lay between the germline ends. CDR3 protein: CARGGNTEAFF. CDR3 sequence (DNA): TGTGCCAGGGGGGGGAACACTGAAGCTTTCTTT.

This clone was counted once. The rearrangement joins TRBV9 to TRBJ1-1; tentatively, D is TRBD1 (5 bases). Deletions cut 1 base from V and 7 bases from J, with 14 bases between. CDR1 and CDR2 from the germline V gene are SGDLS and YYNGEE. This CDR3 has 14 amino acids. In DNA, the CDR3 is TGTGCCAGCAGCGTACTCCACCAGGGCAGTGAAGCTTTCTTT. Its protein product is CASSVLHQGSEAFF.

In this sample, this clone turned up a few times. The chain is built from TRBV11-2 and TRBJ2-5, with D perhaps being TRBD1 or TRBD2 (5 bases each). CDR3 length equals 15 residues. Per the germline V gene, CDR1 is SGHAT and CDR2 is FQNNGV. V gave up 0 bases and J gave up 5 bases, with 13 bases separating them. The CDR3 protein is CASSLEGELWETQYF. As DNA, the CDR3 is TGTGCCAGCAGCTTAGAAGGGGAGCTGTGGGAGACCCAGTACTTC.